This T cell receptor (beta chain) stems from a study of glioma-infiltrating T cells after dendritic cell vaccination. Only a few counts were recorded for this clone. Assay: immunoSEQ multiplex PCR; the TCRdb copy retains only in-frame clones and omits some. The top ten clones hold about 12% of a sample with around 100,000 clones, around 81% of them seen once. The length of the CDR3 is 16 residues. CDR1 LGHNA and CDR2 YSLEER come from the germline V gene. V gave up 1 base and J gave up 4 bases; unmatched junction bases: 7. The receptor comes from a human donor with glioblastoma. The chain links TRBV4-3 to TRBJ2-5; 9 nucleotides match TRBD2. The specimen comprised blood, sampled before dendritic cell vaccination. The CDR3 DNA reads as TGCGCCAGCAGCCAAGCCGCTAGCGGGGACCTAGAGACCCAGTACTTC. Its protein is CASSQAASGDLETQYF.